This T cell receptor beta chain was sequenced during a study of blood T cell repertoires in COVID-19. Across the study: Samples of COVID-19 (acute and convalescent) were obtained from the United States, Italy and Spain. PBMCs, B-cell-depleted T cells, or T cells were the source of the cDNA or gDNA that made up the material.

Seattle's enrolled individuals joined amid active infection and were then monitored longitudinally. Germline trimming cut 4 bases from V and 0 bases from J; bases unmatched to any gene: 8. The CDR3 runs 17 residues. CDR1 is MGHRA and CDR2 is YSYEKL in the germline V gene. The protocol was immunoSEQ multiplex PCR, while the TCRdb copy is restricted to in-frame clones and leaves out a portion. The sample includes 84,000 or so clones, just under 80% seen only once; the top ten take over 5.5%. The chain is built from TRBV4-1 and TRBJ2-2, with TRBD2 matching over 7 bases. Sequencing input: peripheral blood. This TCR came from a man in his 70s with COVID-19, enrolled during active disease. The CDR3 region has the DNA TGCGCCAGCAGCCGCCAAGCGGGGCGATCGAACACCGGGGAGCTGTTTTTT. It yields the protein CASSRQAGRSNTGELFF.